This T cell receptor beta chain was documented in a study of T cell repertoires in cytomegalovirus infection. Study as a whole: Well-studied HLA-B-restricted epitopes and recently identified HLA-C-restricted epitopes of CMV were both used in the study. Indications of both CMV infection and matching HLA type were provided by public TCR beta signatures.

TCRdb recomputed calls from the reads with MiXCR, one row per CDR3 protein. The sample holds approximately 350,000 distinct CDR3 sequences, about 34% seen once. Whole-study results and caveats: Adding up the frequency of public TCR beta families identified people who carried CMV plus the relevant HLA. CMV-specific TCR beta clonotypes restricted by HLA-C dominated the ex vivo response.

On this clonotype itself: Its cognate antigen is unknown.

This receptor was obtained from a human donor in good health (CMV status not recorded). Some clones in this sample may be carry-over from other donors' samples. The material sequenced was cultured PBMCs, taken from culture after CMV antigen stimulation.

CDR3 loop: CATSDLRWQYNEQFF. As DNA, the CDR3 is TGTGCCACCAGTGATTTAAGGTGGCAGTACAATGAGCAGTTCTTC. The genes are TRBV24-1 and TRBJ2-1; no clear D gene. The CDR3 sequence is 15 residues long. V was clipped by 1 base and J by 4 bases, with 10 bases between them. Per germline, CDR1 KGHDR and CDR2 SFDVKD.